The 11 T cell receptor beta chains below were found in one sample sequenced in a study of T cells after yellow fever vaccination. TCRdb analysed the 5' RACE reads with MiXCR anew, one entry per CDR3 protein. Seen here are about 310,000 distinct CDR3 sequences, around 3.6% observed once, and the top ten hold less than 25%. The source material was PBMCs, sampled on the day of the yellow fever booster vaccination. These receptors were taken from a man younger than 30 who received the YFV17D yellow fever vaccine.

This clonotype has more than one count but fewer than ten. The chain carries TRBV5-1 and TRBJ2-5, with D unclear. This CDR3 spans 15 amino acids. Trimming shortened V by 2 bases and J by 3 bases, and 14 bases separated the two germline ends. Per germline, CDR1 SGHRS and CDR2 YFSETQ. CDR3 sequence reads: CASSLIIPQEETQYF. CDR3 DNA sequence: TGCGCCAGCAGCTTAATTATTCCGCAGGAAGAGACCCAGTACTTC.

The chain joins TRBV6-1 to TRBJ2-3; 11 positions agree with TRBD2. Trimming at V came to 4 bases and at J to 7 bases, leaving 4 bases not matched to a gene. Germline V gene lookup returns CDR1 MNHNS and CDR2 SASEGT. The CDR3 sequence is 14 residues long. DNA for the CDR3: TGTGCCAGCAGTGTCCTAGCGGGGGGCAATACGCAGTATTTT. Encoded protein: CASSVLAGGNTQYF.

This clonotype was picked up many times. The V gene is TRBV19, the J gene TRBJ2-4, with D possibly TRBD2 on 6 matching bases. The V gene lost 10 bases and the J gene lost 3 bases, with 13 bases spanning the gap. The CDR3 covers 13 residues. Germline V gives CDR1 LNHDA, CDR2 SQIVND (reference sequence). CDR3 nucleotides: TGTGCCACCGCGGGGTTCAACAAAAACATTCAGTACTTC. It yields the protein CATAGFNKNIQYF.

The rearrangement joins TRBV20-1 to TRBJ2-3; 10 bases match TRBD1. V was pared by 1 base and J by 6 bases, with 4 bases of the junction left unmatched. The CDR3 totals 14 residues. Germline V gene sequence: CDR1 DFQATT, CDR2 SNEGSKA (reference sequence). As DNA, the CDR3 is TGCAGTGCTAGAGGGACAGGGGGAAGGGATACGCAGTATTTT. It codes for CSARGTGGRDTQYF.

This clonotype was counted at least ten times. This chain joins TRBV7-9 and TRBJ1-5; D unclear. This CDR3 comprises 12 residues. Germline CDR1 SEHNR, CDR2 FQNEAQ (reference sequence). The ends were cut back, 5 bases at V and 0 bases at J, with 2 bases in the middle. CDR3 sequence: CASSLSNQPQHF. CDR3 DNA sequence: TGTGCCAGCAGCCTTAGCAATCAGCCCCAGCATTTT.

This clonotype was seen repeatedly, ten times or more. CDR3 in amino acids: CASIQDPTDEQFF. The CDR3 DNA is TGTGCCAGCATCCAAGACCCTACCGATGAGCAGTTCTTC. V usage is TRBV7-8 and J usage is TRBJ2-1; D call uncertain. The CDR3 extends over 13 amino acids. Per germline, CDR1 SGHVS and CDR2 FQNEAQ. Trimming cost V 7 bases and J 8 bases, with 15 bases left between them.

This clonotype was seen repeatedly, ten times or more. The chain is built from TRBV29-1 and TRBJ2-7; 7 positions agree with TRBD1. The ends lost 3 bases at V and 1 base at J; junction bases unmatched: 3. CDR3 length equals 13 residues. Germline CDR1 and CDR2: SQVTM and ANQGSEA. The CDR3 DNA reads as TGCAGCGTTGACGGGACAGATTCCTACGAGCAGTACTTC. Translated: CSVDGTDSYEQYF.

This clonotype was picked up many times. The rearrangement uses TRBV6-2 or TRBV6-3 and TRBJ2-3; TRBD2 is a possible D gene (5 bases). CDR3 size: 14 residues. Germline-derived CDR1 and CDR2 are MNHEY and SVGEGT. V dropped 7 bases and J dropped 2 bases, with 13 bases sitting between them. Here the CDR3 DNA reads TGTGCCAGCACAGTGCGGGCCGCCACAGATACGCAGTATTTT. Its protein is CASTVRAATDTQYF.

In its sample, this clonotype was seen many times. The chain links TRBV7-9 to TRBJ1-1, with TRBD1 identical over 7 bases. The CDR3 consists of 15 residues. The germline V gene has CDR1 SEHNR and CDR2 FQNEAQ (reference sequence). Unmatched junction bases numbered 6, after V lost 5 bases and J lost 0 bases. CDR3 protein: CASSDPGQMNTEAFF. CDR3 DNA: TGTGCCAGCAGCGACCCGGGACAGATGAACACTGAAGCTTTCTTT.

The sample holds a few counts of this clonotype. The chain is built from TRBV18 and TRBJ1-1; D remains ambiguous. Trimming cost V 3 bases and J 3 bases, with 14 bases left between them. Germline CDR1 KGHSH, CDR2 LQKENI. This CDR3 has 15 amino acids. CDR3: CASSPSGVSDTEAFF. CDR3 in DNA: TGTGCCAGCTCACCTAGCGGGGTATCGGACACTGAAGCTTTCTTT. Full variable domain (rest looked up from reference TRBV18 and TRBJ1-1): NAGVMQNPRHLVRRRGQEARLRCSPMKGHSHVYWYRQLPEEGLKFMVYLQKENIIDESGMPKERFSAEFPKEGPSILRIQQVVRGDSAAYFCASSPSGVSDTEAFFGQGTRLTVV.

The rearrangement uses TRBV7-9 and TRBJ2-3; TRBD2 is a possible D gene (5 bases). This CDR3 has 14 residues. The germline gives CDR1 SEHNR, CDR2 FQNEAQ (reference sequence). V lost 5 bases and J 4 bases, leaving 13 bases between the germline ends. The CDR3 DNA reads as TGTGCCAGCAGCCCGAGGGTCTCGGCAGATACGCAGTATTTT. It translates to CASSPRVSADTQYF.